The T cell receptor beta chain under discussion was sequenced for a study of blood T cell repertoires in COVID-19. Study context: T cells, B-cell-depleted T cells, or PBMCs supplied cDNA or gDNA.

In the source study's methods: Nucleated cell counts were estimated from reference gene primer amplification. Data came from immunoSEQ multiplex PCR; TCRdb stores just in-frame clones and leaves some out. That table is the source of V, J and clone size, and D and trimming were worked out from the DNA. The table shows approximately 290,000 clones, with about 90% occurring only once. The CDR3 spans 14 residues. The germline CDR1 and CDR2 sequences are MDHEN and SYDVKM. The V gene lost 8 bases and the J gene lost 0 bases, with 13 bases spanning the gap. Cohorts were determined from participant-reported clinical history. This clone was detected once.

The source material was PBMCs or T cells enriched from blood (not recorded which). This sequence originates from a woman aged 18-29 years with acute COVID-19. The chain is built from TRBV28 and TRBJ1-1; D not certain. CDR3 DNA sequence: TGTGCCAGCTCCCTAGAGGCCGTGAACACTGAAGCTTTCTTT. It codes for CASSLEAVNTEAFF.